This T cell receptor (beta chain) was identified in a study of identifying expanded T cells in peripheral blood. General study points: Clone count variance between approximately 2-week samples rose with total template count.

The protocol was immunoSEQ multiplex PCR, while the TCRdb copy is restricted to in-frame clones and leaves out a portion. The repertoire holds 84,000 or so clones, with over 85% as singletons. A remark on this clone: Its matching antigen is unknown.

The germline V gene encodes CDR1 SGHRS and CDR2 YFSETQ. V lost 0 bases and J lost 3, with 13 bases in between. The CDR3 loop spans 15 amino acids. The sequence came from a person aged 18-69 years in good health. The rearrangement links TRBV5-1 to TRBJ2-7; a possible D gene is TRBD2 (6 bases). The material sequenced was blood. CDR3 protein: CASSLAAGVIYEQYF. CDR3 in DNA: TGCGCCAGCAGCTTGGCAGCGGGTGTGATCTACGAGCAGTACTTC.